A single sample is the source of the 15 T cell receptor beta chains below, sequenced in a study of shared clonotypes between healthy human individuals. The data were produced by immunoSEQ multiplex PCR, yet TCRdb's version contains in-frame clones alone and is incomplete. The table has some 1.5 million clones, 95% to 99% seen once. Sequencing input: naive CD4+ T cells sorted from blood. The subset denotes: CD45RA+ positively selected. These receptor sequences come from a man in his thirties or forties in good health.

The gene calls are TRBV29-1 and TRBJ2-5; D may be TRBD1 (6 bases). From germline, CDR1 is SQVTM and CDR2 ANQGSEA. Trimming took off 2 bases at V and 4 bases at J, with 14 bases between the two ends. The CDR3 is made up of 14 amino acids. The CDR3 spells CSVEIELGGETQYF. DNA of the CDR3: TGCAGCGTTGAAATCGAGTTAGGGGGAGAGACCCAGTACTTC.

This chain links TRBV11-2 with TRBJ2-7, with a possible D match to TRBD2 (6 bases). The V end lost 1 base, the J end lost 3 bases, and 10 bases lay between the germline ends. Germline loops: CDR1 SGHAT, CDR2 FQNNGV. CDR3 size: 14 residues. In nucleotides, the CDR3 is TGTGCCAGCAGCTTAGCGGTAGCGGTCTACGAGCAGTACTTC. As protein: CASSLAVAVYEQYF.

The chain carries TRBV7-2 and TRBJ1-5, with D unclear. Trimming removed 1 base from V and 0 bases from J, with 7 bases in between. CDR1 SGHTA and CDR2 FQGNSA come from the germline V gene. This CDR3 has 15 residues. Here the CDR3 DNA reads TGTGCCAGCAGCTTAGTGCGAAATAGCAATCAGCCCCAGCATTTT. Translating gives CASSLVRNSNQPQHF.

A note on this clone: Other DNA sequences in this specimen translate into the identical CDR3. The rearrangement joins TRBV9 to TRBJ1-1; no clear D. The CDR3 extends over 14 amino acids. Deletions cut 0 bases from V and 2 bases from J, with 8 bases between. Germline-derived CDR1 and CDR2 are SGDLS and YYNGEE. In DNA, the CDR3 is TGTGCCAGCAGCGTAGCCAGCGCTAACACTGAAGCTTTCTTT. The encoded protein is CASSVASANTEAFF.

This clone occurred once. V and J are TRBV6-5 and TRBJ1-1; tentatively, D is TRBD1 (5 bases). V was cut by 2 bases and J by 0 bases, with 13 bases left in between. Germline lookup yields CDR1 MNHEY and CDR2 SVGAGI. This CDR3 is built from 16 residues. The CDR3: CASSYLQVGMNTEAFF. In DNA form, the CDR3 reads TGTGCCAGCAGTTACCTACAGGTCGGTATGAACACTGAAGCTTTCTTT.

A single count supports this clone. The CDR3 region is CASSTGDAEETQYF. CDR3 nucleotides: TGTGCCAGTAGTACCGGGGACGCCGAAGAGACCCAGTACTTC. This chain joins TRBV19 and TRBJ2-5; D assignment may be TRBD1 or TRBD2 (5 bases each). Deletions cut 4 bases from V and 3 bases from J, with 12 bases between. The germline V gene has CDR1 LNHDA and CDR2 SQIVND (reference sequence). CDR3 length equals 14 residues.

The gene calls are TRBV5-4 and TRBJ2-7; TRBD1 matches at 8 bases. This CDR3 region has 14 residues. Germline CDR1 is SGHNT and CDR2 is YYREEE (reference sequence). V lost 6 bases and J lost 5; bases outside the gene matches: 10. The CDR3 region has the DNA TGTGCCAGCAACCATGGACAGGGTTATGACGAGCAGTACTTC. It is translated as CASNHGQGYDEQYF.

V is TRBV11-2 and J is TRBJ1-2; 8 nucleotides match TRBD1. Germline V gives CDR1 SGHAT, CDR2 FQNNGV. Losses at the gene ends were 3 bases for V and 2 bases for J; bases not matched to a gene: 11. The CDR3 is made up of 17 amino acids. The CDR3 here is CASSLIKRTGRNYGYTF. The CDR3 nucleotides read TGTGCCAGCAGCTTGATAAAAAGGACAGGGCGGAACTATGGCTACACCTTC.

The J gene is TRBJ2-7, the V gene TRBV2; 7 bases fit TRBD1. Per germline, CDR1 SNHLY and CDR2 FYNNEI. V was clipped by 6 bases and J by 7 bases; unmatched bases: 12. This CDR3 spans 14 amino acids. The DNA for the CDR3 is TGTGCCAGCAGCCGGGACAGTCTCAATCAAGAGCAGTACTTC. Protein: CASSRDSLNQEQYF.

V is TRBV28 and J is TRBJ1-5; TRBD1 might be the D (5 bases). Germline CDR1 is MDHEN and CDR2 is SYDVKM. The CDR3 is made up of 15 amino acids. The V end was cut by 9 bases, the J end by 4 bases, with 19 bases between. In nucleotides, the CDR3 is TGTGCCAGTGTTAACCAGGGTTTCCGAAATCAGCCCCAGCATTTT. This codes for CASVNQGFRNQPQHF.

The chain is built from TRBV18 and TRBJ1-1; D ambiguous. The CDR3 spans 13 residues. V was pared by 2 bases and J by 6 bases, with 10 bases between. Germline-derived CDR1 and CDR2 are KGHSH and LQKENI. The CDR3 here is CASSPSVLAEAFF. CDR3 DNA sequence: TGTGCCAGCTCACCATCAGTGCTTGCTGAAGCTTTCTTT.

This clone was seen once. The chain joins TRBV5-5 to TRBJ2-3; 7 nucleotides line up with TRBD1. Germline V gives CDR1 SGHKS, CDR2 YYEKEE (reference sequence). CDR3 length equals 17 residues. V lost 4 bases, J lost 0 bases, and 11 bases stayed unmatched. CDR3 nucleotide sequence: TGTGCCAGCAGCCCGAAGGGGGCCCGAACTAGCACAGATACGCAGTATTTT. The encoded protein is CASSPKGARTSTDTQYF.

The gene calls are TRBV5-5 and TRBJ1-2, with 8 positions matching TRBD1. The J segment lost 1 base and the V segment lost 9 bases, leaving 5 bases of the junction unmatched. The CDR3 spans 13 residues. Germline assignment: CDR1 SGHKS and CDR2 YYEKEE (reference sequence). The CDR3 region is CATTDRVNYGYTF. For the CDR3, the DNA is TGTGCCACTACGGACAGGGTTAACTATGGCTACACCTTC.

The V gene is TRBV5-1, the J gene TRBJ2-7; TRBD1 matches at 11 bases. CDR3 length: 13 amino acids. Germline CDR1 is SGHRS and CDR2 is YFSETQ. Trimming cost V 4 bases and J 5 bases; bases outside gene matches: 2. The chain's CDR3 is CASSRTGGDEQYF. Written as DNA, the CDR3 is TGCGCCAGCAGCCGGACAGGGGGCGACGAGCAGTACTTC.

On this clone: The same CDR3 is also encoded by other DNA sequences in this sample. The V call is TRBV6-5, the J call TRBJ2-7; D may be TRBD1 (6 bases). Germline CDR1 is MNHEY and CDR2 is SVGAGI. V was shortened by 6 bases and J by 2 bases, with 14 bases between the two germline ends. The CDR3 is 14 residues long. The CDR3 coding sequence is TGTGCCAGCAGCCCTCGGGACACCACCTACGAGCAGTACTTC. This gives the protein CASSPRDTTYEQYF.